These 26 T cell receptor beta chains originate from one sample sequenced in a study of vaccination effects on CD4 cells after COVID-19. Produced via immunoSEQ multiplex PCR; TCRdb's table is partial and in-frame only. The data show around 79,000 clones, more than 60% seen once. These TCRs' antigens remain unknown. Peptide-pool stimulation followed by sequencing identified expanded antigen-specific CD4+ clonotypes in the ViraFEST assay. Investigators separated out CD4+ T cells once less than 11 days of culture had passed. Recipients of the vaccine had no prior SARS-CoV-2 infection and negative nucleocapsid antibodies. The material was CD4+ T cells from PBMCs cultured with SARS-CoV-2 spike peptides, obtained before COVID-19 vaccination. Receptor source: a human donor who received a COVID-19 vaccine.

The chain uses TRBV10-2 and TRBJ2-5, with unresolved D. V was clipped by 3 bases and J by 5 bases, with 10 bases between them. The germline gives CDR1 WSHSY, CDR2 SAAADI. CDR3 length: 13 residues. The CDR3 loop reads CASSDGQSETQYF. For the CDR3, the DNA is TGCGCCAGCAGTGATGGGCAGTCGGAGACCCAGTACTTC.

This clone was detected only a few times. The chain combines TRBV5-1 with TRBJ1-1, with 8 bases aligning to TRBD1. The trim removed 2 bases at V and 0 bases at J, leaving 6 bases unmatched. This CDR3 has 16 residues. Germline V lookup: CDR1 SGHRS, CDR2 YFSETQ. The DNA of the CDR3 is TGCGCCAGCAGCTTCCTAGGACAGGGCCTGAACACTGAAGCTTTCTTT. It yields the protein CASSFLGQGLNTEAFF.

The count of this clone is one. The gene calls are TRBV3-1 (or the pseudogene TRBV3-2) and TRBJ2-3, with a tentative D call TRBD1 (6 bases). The germline CDR1 and CDR2 sequences are LGHDT and YNNKEL (reference sequence). The CDR3 loop spans 13 amino acids. Trimming removed 5 bases from V and 7 bases from J, with 13 bases in between. Here the CDR3 reads CASSEGGQYTQYF. In nucleotides, the CDR3 is TGTGCCAGCAGCGAAGGTGGACAGTATACGCAGTATTTT.

This clone was detected only a few times. The rearrangement uses TRBV7-9 and TRBJ1-2; D gene uncertain. Germline V gives CDR1 SEHNR, CDR2 FQNEAQ (reference sequence). CDR3 length equals 13 residues. V was pared by 2 bases and J by 5 bases, with 9 bases between. For the CDR3, the DNA is TGTGCCAGCAGCTTACCCGGCAGATATGGCTACACCTTC. It translates to CASSLPGRYGYTF.

This chain uses TRBV11-3 with TRBJ1-1, with a possible D match to TRBD1 (6 bases). The V gene lost 6 bases and the J gene lost 3 bases, with 20 bases spanning the gap. Germline CDR1 and CDR2: SGHNT and YENEEA. This CDR3 is 16 amino acids long. For the CDR3, the DNA is TGTGCCAGCAGGTTGAAGGGGGTAGGATGGTACACTGAAGCTTTCTTT. Amino acids: CASRLKGVGWYTEAFF.

This chain connects TRBV5-1 to TRBJ1-6, with a weak D call TRBD1 (5 bases). V was cut by 4 bases and J by 4 bases, with 18 bases left in between. The CDR3 sequence is 17 residues long. CDR1 is SGHRS and CDR2 is YFSETQ in the germline V gene. In nucleotides, the CDR3 is TGCGCCAGCAGCCTGGGAACGGGGCAGAAATATAATTCACCCCTCCACTTT. Its translation is CASSLGTGQKYNSPLHF.

The rearrangement uses TRBV7-2 and TRBJ2-3; D tentatively reads TRBD1 or TRBD2 (6 bases each). V gave up 8 bases and J gave up 2 bases, with 17 bases separating them. Germline V CDR1 and CDR2: SGHTA, FQGNSA. The CDR3 is made up of 15 amino acids. The chain's CDR3 is CASYRAPGATDTQYF. DNA for the CDR3: TGTGCCAGCTACAGGGCTCCGGGGGCCACAGATACGCAGTATTTT. Full variable domain (rest looked up from reference TRBV7-2 and TRBJ2-3): GAGVSQSPSNKVTEKGKDVELRCDPISGHTALYWYRQSLGQGLEFLIYFQGNSAPDKSGLPSDRFSAERTGGSVSTLTIQRTQQEDSAVYLCASYRAPGATDTQYFGPGTRLTVL.

V is TRBV19 and J is TRBJ2-5, with 10 nucleotides matching TRBD1. Germline V gene sequence: CDR1 LNHDA, CDR2 SQIVND (reference sequence). The V gene end was trimmed by 4 bases and the J gene end by 6 bases; junction bases not matched to a gene: 5. The length of the CDR3 is 14 residues. In DNA, the CDR3 is TGTGCCAGTAGTAAGACAGGGGGCGGAAAGACCCAGTACTTC. Encoded protein: CASSKTGGGKTQYF.

This clone was seen a few times. The rearrangement uses TRBV2 and TRBJ2-7; D is possibly TRBD2 (5 bases). The germline CDR1 and CDR2 sequences are SNHLY and FYNNEI. The CDR3 is 14 residues long. V lost 3 bases to trimming and J lost 2 bases, with 11 bases between them. The CDR3 reads CASSERGSAYEQYV. DNA of the CDR3: TGTGCCAGCAGTGAGAGAGGGAGCGCCTACGAGCAGTACGTC.

The rearrangement joins TRBV11-3 to TRBJ1-1; D unresolved. The germline CDR1 and CDR2 sequences are SGHNT and YENEEA. The CDR3 length is 13 residues. V dropped 4 bases and J dropped 2 bases, with 8 bases sitting between them. CDR3 loop: CASSSEGNTEAFF. The CDR3 DNA reads TGTGCCAGCAGCTCAGAGGGTAACACTGAAGCTTTCTTT.

This chain uses TRBV7-2 with TRBJ1-5; 8 nucleotides match TRBD1. Unmatched junction bases numbered 7, after V lost 5 bases and J lost 1 base. Germline loops: CDR1 SGHTA, CDR2 FQGNSA. The CDR3 length is 16 residues. The CDR3 reads CASSPGQGRSNQPQHF. DNA of the CDR3: TGTGCCAGCAGCCCCGGACAGGGAAGGAGCAATCAGCCCCAGCATTTT.

This chain connects TRBV30 to TRBJ2-1, with D perhaps matching TRBD1 (5 bases). CDR1 is GTSNPN and CDR2 is SVGIG in the germline V gene (reference sequence). This CDR3 contains 13 residues. V lost 1 base and J 9 bases, leaving 13 bases between the germline ends. As DNA, the CDR3 is TGTGCCTGGAGTGCCAGGGATCAAGGTGAGCAGTTCTTC. This translates into CAWSARDQGEQFF.

In its sample, this clone was seen once. This rearrangement joins TRBV19 to TRBJ1-4, with D tentatively TRBD1 (5 bases). The V gene's germline CDR1 is LNHDA and CDR2 SQIVND (reference sequence). The CDR3 spans 14 residues. V lost 6 bases and J 1 base, leaving 9 bases between the germline ends. CDR3 in amino acids: CASRVRGTNEKLFF. Written as DNA, the CDR3 is TGTGCCAGTAGGGTAAGGGGAACTAATGAAAAACTGTTTTTT.

This clone was counted only a few times. The chain recombines TRBV24-1 with TRBJ2-2; 9 positions agree with TRBD2. Germline CDR1 KGHDR, CDR2 SFDVKD. V gave up 7 bases and J gave up 4 bases; unmatched junction bases: 6. The CDR3 extends over 15 amino acids. The CDR3 nucleotides read TGTGCCACCAGAGACGGGACTAGCAGCACCGGGGAGCTGTTTTTT. Protein product: CATRDGTSSTGELFF.

This clone was observed a handful of times. V usage is TRBV25-1 and J usage is TRBJ2-7; weak D call: TRBD1 (6 bases). V lost 2 bases and J 2 bases, leaving 16 bases between the germline ends. Germline assignment: CDR1 MGHDK and CDR2 SYGVNS. CDR3 length equals 16 residues. The CDR3 region is CASSETKQGPPYEQYV. The CDR3, as DNA: TGTGCCAGCAGTGAAACTAAACAGGGACCCCCCTACGAGCAGTACGTC.

This clone was counted only a few times. This rearrangement joins TRBV5-1 to TRBJ1-1, with D possibly matching TRBD1 (5 bases). This CDR3 has 12 amino acids. In germline, CDR1 is SGHRS, CDR2 YFSETQ. V was clipped by 5 bases and J by 7 bases, with 12 bases between them. The CDR3 nucleotides are TGCGCCAGCAGATCAGAGGGGAGTGAAGCTTTCTTT. Residues: CASRSEGSEAFF.

The chain recombines TRBV2 with TRBJ2-3, with 10 bases matching TRBD1. Per the germline V gene, CDR1 is SNHLY and CDR2 is FYNNEI. V trimming: 8 bases; J trimming: 3 bases; junction bases outside the gene matches: 5. The CDR3 sequence is 14 residues long. The CDR3 DNA is TGTGCCAGCGTACGACAGGGGGCGACAGATACGCAGTATTTT. The encoded protein is CASVRQGATDTQYF.

The CDR3 region is CASSLWETGEQFF. Written as DNA, the CDR3 is TGTGCCAGCAGTTTATGGGAGACAGGTGAGCAGTTCTTC. The chain combines TRBV12-3 or TRBV12-4 with TRBJ2-1, with D perhaps TRBD1 (6 bases). There are 13 residues in the CDR3. V lost 2 bases and J 9 bases, leaving 11 bases between the germline ends.

The rearrangement links TRBV3-1 (or the pseudogene TRBV3-2) to TRBJ2-7; 9 bases line up with TRBD1. CDR3 length: 15 residues. The germline V gene encodes CDR1 LGHDT and CDR2 YNNKEL (reference sequence). With 3 bases clipped from V and 5 bases from J, the junction kept 8 bases outside the gene matches. The CDR3 DNA reads as TGTGCCAGCAGCCAGTCCCGGGACAGGGACCACGAGCAGTACGTC. As protein: CASSQSRDRDHEQYV.

The V call is TRBV7-2, the J call TRBJ2-3, with no clear D. Germline V gene sequence: CDR1 SGHTA, CDR2 FQGNSA. V was shortened by 2 bases and J by 2 bases, with 11 bases between the two germline ends. There are 15 residues in the CDR3. This chain's CDR3 is CASSLRPSDTDTQYF. The CDR3 bases are TGTGCCAGCAGCTTAAGGCCGTCGGACACAGATACGCAGTATTTT.

This clone has only a few counts. The gene calls are TRBV12-3 or TRBV12-4 and TRBJ1-6; D remains ambiguous. CDR3 length: 12 residues. V was cut by 1 base and J by 14 bases, with 9 bases left in between. The CDR3 protein is CASSLGEGTLHF. CDR3 nucleotide sequence: TGTGCCAGCAGTTTAGGGGAAGGTACCCTCCACTTT.

V gene TRBV13 combines with J gene TRBJ1-3; D is undetermined. The CDR3 consists of 15 residues. V was pared by 6 bases and J by 2 bases, with 14 bases between. In germline, CDR1 is PRHDT, CDR2 FYEKMQ (reference sequence). The CDR3 DNA reads as TGTGCCAGCAGTTTGACCTGGGAGACTGGAAACACCATATATTTT. This sequence encodes CASSLTWETGNTIYF.

This chain links TRBV5-1 with TRBJ2-5; 8 bases match TRBD2. V lost 4 bases to trimming and J lost 3 bases; unmatched junction nucleotides: 8. CDR1 and CDR2 from the germline V gene are SGHRS and YFSETQ. The CDR3 sequence is 15 residues long. The CDR3, as DNA: TGCGCCAGCAGCCAATTTTCGCGGGGGGAAGAGACCCAGTACTTC. Encoded protein: CASSQFSRGEETQYF. Supplemented by reference TRBV5-1 and TRBJ2-5, the full variable domain reads KAGVTQTPRYLIKTRGQQVTLSCSPISGHRSVSWYQQTPGQGLQFLFEYFSETQRNKGNFPGRFSGRQFSNSRSEMNVSTLELGDSALYLCASSQFSRGEETQYFGPGTRLLVL.

This clone appeared a single time. The V call is TRBV25-1, the J call TRBJ2-5, with 7 positions matching TRBD1. CDR1 and CDR2 from the germline V gene are MGHDK and SYGVNS. After removal of 4 bases from V and 4 bases from J, the junction contained 12 bases not matched to a gene. The CDR3 has 16 residues. The CDR3 DNA is TGTGCCAGCAGTGCGGGACAGACCAGGATAGTAGAGACCCAGTACTTC. It specifies CASSAGQTRIVETQYF. The whole variable domain, remainder taken from reference TRBV25-1 and TRBJ2-5, is EADIYQTPRYLVIGTGKKITLECSQTMGHDKMYWYQQDPGMELHLIHYSYGVNSTEKGDLSSESTVSRIRTEHFPLTLESARPSHTSQYLCASSAGQTRIVETQYFGPGTRLLVL.

The chain joins TRBV24-1 to TRBJ2-3; tentatively, D is TRBD1 (5 bases). This CDR3 comprises 16 residues. Per germline, CDR1 KGHDR and CDR2 SFDVKD. Trimming removed 3 bases at V and 4 bases at J, with 16 bases between. CDR3 bases: TGTGCCACCAGTGATCCCAGTGGGCAGGGCGCAGATACGCAGTATTTT. The encoded protein is CATSDPSGQGADTQYF.

This clone came up a few times. The chain couples TRBV10-1 to TRBJ1-5; D is perhaps TRBD1 (6 bases). The CDR3 extends over 14 amino acids. Trimming pared 2 bases from V and 6 bases from J, leaving 11 bases between. The germline V gene encodes CDR1 WNHNN and CDR2 SYGVQD (reference sequence). CDR3 nucleotides: TGCGCCAGCAGTGAGGGACAGCCGGGTCAGCCCCAGCATTTT. Its protein is CASSEGQPGQPQHF.